A selection of T cell receptor beta chains follows, all from one sample in a study of blood T cell repertoires in COVID-19. Sequenced by immunoSEQ multiplex PCR; TCRdb stores in-frame clones only, minus some. The sample includes around 380,000 clones, roughly 86% of them seen just once. The specimen sequenced was PBMCs or T cells enriched from blood (not recorded which). These TCRs come from a man between 25 and 39 years old who had recovered from COVID-19. The CDR3 runs from the conserved cysteine through the conserved F or W. Fields, in order: D gene, V gene, clone size, J gene, CDR3 protein, CDR3 DNA. The D gene is left open where the match is weak. Part of the rows lack a size; the others show once, few, many or a class for expanded clones.

D: .
V: TRBV5-1
size: .
J: TRBJ1-4
CDR3: CASSPQGTNEKLFF
DNA: TGCGCCAGCAGCCCGCAGGGGACTAATGAAAAACTGTTTTTT

D: .
V: TRBV19
size: .
J: TRBJ1-5
CDR3: CASSIPPLNQPQHF
DNA: TGTGCCAGTAGTATCCCACCGCTAAATCAGCCCCAGCATTTT

D: .
V: TRBV9
size: .
J: TRBJ2-1
CDR3: CASSLRWGRIYEQFF
DNA: TGTGCCAGCAGCCTTCGATGGGGGCGCATCTATGAGCAGTTCTTC

D: .
V: TRBV25-1
size: .
J: TRBJ1-1
CDR3: CASSNPGLWNTEAFF
DNA: TGTGCCAGCAGTAATCCGGGACTGTGGAACACTGAAGCTTTCTTT

D: .
V: TRBV7-9
size: few
J: TRBJ1-2
CDR3: CASSLQGVEGYTF
DNA: TGTGCCAGCAGCCTACAGGGAGTTGAAGGCTACACCTTC

D: .
V: TRBV16
size: few
J: TRBJ1-2
CDR3: CASSQTPTDYGYTF
DNA: TGTGCCAGCAGCCAAACCCCTACGGACTATGGCTACACCTTC

D: .
V: TRBV12-3/TRBV12-4
size: .
J: TRBJ2-5
CDR3: CASSSDREETQYF
DNA: TGTGCCAGCAGTTCCGACAGAGAAGAGACCCAGTACTTC

D: TRBD1
V: TRBV3-1/TRBV3-2
size: .
J: TRBJ1-5
CDR3: CASSRSGGDQPQHF
DNA: TGTGCCAGCAGCCGATCAGGGGGCGATCAGCCCCAGCATTTT

D: TRBD1
V: TRBV6-1
size: .
J: TRBJ1-5
CDR3: CASSDGDRGYSNQPQHF
DNA: TGTGCCAGCAGTGATGGGGACAGGGGATATAGCAATCAGCCCCAGCATTTT

D: .
V: TRBV19
size: once
J: TRBJ1-2
CDR3: CASFYGGAANYGYTF
DNA: TGTGCCAGTTTTTATGGGGGGGCCGCCAACTATGGCTACACCTTC

D: .
V: TRBV29-1
size: .
J: TRBJ1-1
CDR3: CSAYSSATLTEAFF
DNA: TGCAGCGCCTATTCTTCCGCTACCCTCACTGAAGCTTTCTTT

D: .
V: TRBV27
size: .
J: TRBJ1-6
CDR3: CASSPREAPYNSPLHF
DNA: TGTGCCAGCAGTCCCCGTGAAGCCCCCTATAATTCACCCCTCCACTTT

D: TRBD1
V: TRBV15
size: .
J: TRBJ2-1
CDR3: CATSSLRGLANEQFF
DNA: TGTGCCACCAGCAGCCTCAGGGGGCTGGCCAATGAGCAGTTCTTC

D: .
V: TRBV5-8
size: once
J: TRBJ2-2
CDR3: CASSPTLQATNTGELFF
DNA: TGTGCCAGCAGTCCTACCCTACAGGCGACGAACACCGGGGAGCTGTTTTTT

D: TRBD1
V: TRBV20-1
size: .
J: TRBJ1-1
CDR3: CSARPGTGAFF
DNA: TGCAGTGCTAGACCCGGGACAGGGGCTTTCTTT

D: TRBD2
V: TRBV20-1
size: .
J: TRBJ2-3
CDR3: CSARGSGEHF
DNA: TGCAGTGCTAGAGGTAGCGGGGAGCATTTT

D: .
V: TRBV4-3
size: .
J: TRBJ2-4
CDR3: CASSQDSPGSIQYF
DNA: TGCGCCAGCAGCCAAGATAGTCCGGGGAGCATTCAGTACTTC

D: .
V: TRBV30
size: many
J: TRBJ2-3
CDR3: CAWAGVGSTDTQYF
DNA: TGTGCCTGGGCCGGAGTAGGTAGCACAGATACGCAGTATTTT

D: .
V: TRBV14
size: .
J: TRBJ1-1
CDR3: CASSLGRGLLNTEAFF
DNA: TGTGCCAGCAGCCTAGGGAGGGGACTCCTGAACACTGAAGCTTTCTTT

D: .
V: TRBV5-5
size: .
J: TRBJ1-4
CDR3: CASSFQGEKLFF
DNA: TGTGCCAGCAGCTTTCAGGGGGAAAAACTGTTTTTT

D: TRBD1
V: TRBV4-1
size: .
J: TRBJ1-2
CDR3: CASSQDKSTGVGYTF
DNA: TGCGCCAGCAGCCAAGACAAAAGTACAGGGGTTGGCTACACCTTC

D: .
V: TRBV6-4
size: .
J: TRBJ2-3
CDR3: CASSDSGGGTDTQYF
DNA: TGTGCCAGCAGTGACTCCGGAGGGGGCACAGATACGCAGTATTTT

D: .
V: TRBV19
size: .
J: TRBJ1-1
CDR3: CASSARGALEAFF
DNA: TGTGCCAGTAGTGCTCGGGGGGCCCTGGAAGCTTTCTTT

D: .
V: TRBV5-4
size: .
J: TRBJ1-3
CDR3: CASEEKSSGNTIYF
DNA: TGTGCCAGCGAGGAGAAGAGCTCTGGAAACACCATATATTTT